The sequence of this T cell receptor beta chain was determined in a study of blood T cell repertoires in COVID-19. Study context: Some COVID-19 samples were acute and others convalescent; all came from the United States, Italy and Spain. Sources were T cells, B-cell-depleted T cells, or PBMCs; the material itself was cDNA or gDNA.

Original handling: Scientists estimated how many nucleated cells there were by amplifying reference gene primers. The repertoire was sequenced with immunoSEQ multiplex PCR; TCRdb's copy has only in-frame clones and lacks some. That table furnishes V, J and clone size, whereas the DNA furnished D and trimming. The sample yields tens of thousands of clones, approximately 78% seen once. The CDR3 runs to 18 residues. The V gene end was trimmed by 3 bases and the J gene end by 1 base; junction bases not matched to a gene: 14. Germline values: CDR1 KGHSH, CDR2 LQKENI. Material: peripheral blood. This rearrangement joins TRBV18 to TRBJ2-7, with 8 nucleotides matching TRBD2. This receptor was taken from a woman aged 80 or older with active or convalescent COVID-19. This CDR3 is CASSPQESRTSSSYEQYF. CDR3 nucleotides: TGTGCCAGCTCACCTCAAGAGAGTCGGACTAGCAGTTCCTACGAGCAGTACTTC.